These T cell receptor beta chains were read from a single sample in a study of CXCR3-negative and CXCR3-positive naive CD8 T cells. TCRdb re-called the 5' RACE reads and catalogs CDR3 proteins one per entry, DNA excluded. This table lists about 26,000 distinct CDR3 sequences. The sequencing input was naive CXCR3- CD8+ T cells from blood. The receptors come from a human donor in good health. Some clones in this sample may be carry-over from other donors' samples. Both conserved end residues are part of each CDR3. Each record gives: clone size, J gene, V gene, CDR3 protein. The size entry is marked missing in some rows and otherwise reads once, few, many or a size class.

>.|TRBJ2-7|TRBV4-1
CASSQEPGASYEQYF
>.|TRBJ2-1|TRBV20-1
CSAREADVYNEQFF
>.|TRBJ2-1|TRBV5-1
CASSATSGRNTYNEQFF
>.|TRBJ2-1|TRBV20-1
CSAGRVDLSYNEQFF
>.|TRBJ2-1|TRBV19
CASTGPGFGNEQFF
>.|TRBJ2-7|TRBV6-2/TRBV6-3
CASSPPLGSYEQYF
>.|TRBJ2-7|TRBV4-3
CASSQRQGSYEQYF
>.|TRBJ1-4|TRBV7-9
CASSLPSGHNEKLFF
>.|TRBJ2-1|TRBV12-3/TRBV12-4
CASIPGQGSYNEQFF
>.|TRBJ1-5|TRBV6-2/TRBV6-3
CASSSNRDRVEGNQPQHF
>.|TRBJ2-7|TRBV7-9
CASSYLTGGDSYEQYF
>.|TRBJ2-7|TRBV7-2
CASSFTSGDYEQYF
>.|TRBJ2-7|TRBV5-4
CASSVTTGPEQYF
>.|TRBJ2-5|TRBV20-1
CSARPNRQGRQETQYF
>.|TRBJ2-4|TRBV29-1
CSVLPEENIQYF
>.|TRBJ2-3|TRBV5-1
CASSLEPGQGGTDTQYF
>.|TRBJ2-5|TRBV7-2
CASSLATGEETQYF
>.|TRBJ1-1|TRBV12-3/TRBV12-4
CASSPQGNGGTEAFF
>.|TRBJ2-7|TRBV4-2
CASSQEIAGLREQYF
>.|TRBJ2-1|TRBV6-5
CASSYQGLAGYNEQFF
>.|TRBJ2-5|TRBV29-1
CSVEDSYQETQYF
>.|TRBJ1-4|TRBV12-3/TRBV12-4
CASRPGEEKLFF
>.|TRBJ2-3|TRBV5-1
CASSDRDRTDTQYF
>.|TRBJ2-6|TRBV6-5
CASSKPRQSSGANVLTF
>medium-sized|TRBJ1-5|TRBV7-6
CASSLHGGSQPQHF